This T cell receptor beta chain was found in a study of T cells in localized non-small cell lung cancer. A word on this clone: The antigen remains unidentified.

The protocol was immunoSEQ multiplex PCR, while the TCRdb copy is restricted to in-frame clones and leaves out a portion. The table records approximately 41,000 clones, 86% of them present only once. The CDR3 spans 15 residues. V gave up 4 bases and J gave up 2 bases; unmatched junction bases: 5. Germline loops: CDR1 SGHRS, CDR2 YFSETQ. Study findings and constraints: It remains possible that heterogeneity exists, since only one tumor region was sequenced. Greater blood T cell density accompanied longer overall survival. There were a median 57 of the top 100 tumor clones appearing in adjacent lung. Exceeding tumor, uninvolved adjacent lung had the highest T cell clonality.

This chain connects TRBV5-1 to TRBJ2-3, with 9 bases identical to TRBD2. The sample here was peripheral blood mononuclear cells, taken before any cancer treatment. The sequence came from a male donor aged 60 or over with stage II lung adenocarcinoma. The chain's CDR3 is CASSPREGFTDTQYF. DNA of the CDR3: TGCGCCAGCAGCCCGCGGGAGGGATTCACAGATACGCAGTATTTT.